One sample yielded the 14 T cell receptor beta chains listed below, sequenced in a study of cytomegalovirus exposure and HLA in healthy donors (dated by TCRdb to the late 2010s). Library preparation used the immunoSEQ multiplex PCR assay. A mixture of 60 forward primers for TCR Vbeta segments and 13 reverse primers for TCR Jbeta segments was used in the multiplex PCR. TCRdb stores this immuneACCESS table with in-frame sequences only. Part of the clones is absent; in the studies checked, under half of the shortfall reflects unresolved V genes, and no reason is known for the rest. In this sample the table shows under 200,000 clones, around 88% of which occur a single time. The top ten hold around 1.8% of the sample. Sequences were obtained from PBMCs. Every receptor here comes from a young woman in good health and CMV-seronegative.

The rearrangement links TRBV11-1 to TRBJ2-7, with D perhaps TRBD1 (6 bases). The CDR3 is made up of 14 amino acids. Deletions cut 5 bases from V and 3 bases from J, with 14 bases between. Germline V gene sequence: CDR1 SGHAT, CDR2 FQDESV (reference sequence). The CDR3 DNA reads TGTGCCAGCAGCCTCCTTAAGGGGGACTACGAGCAGTACTTC. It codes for CASSLLKGDYEQYF.

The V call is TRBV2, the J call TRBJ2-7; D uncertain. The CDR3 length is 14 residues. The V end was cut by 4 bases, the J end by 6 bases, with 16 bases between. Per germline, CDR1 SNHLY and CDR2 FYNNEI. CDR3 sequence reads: CASSGLAVSGEQYF. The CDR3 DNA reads TGTGCCAGCAGTGGGCTGGCGGTTTCTGGCGAGCAGTACTTC.

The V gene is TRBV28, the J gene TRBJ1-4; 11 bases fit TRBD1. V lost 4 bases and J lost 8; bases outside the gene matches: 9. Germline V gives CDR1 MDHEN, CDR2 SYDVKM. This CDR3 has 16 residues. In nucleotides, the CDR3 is TGTGCCAGCAGTTCAGAGGACAGGGGGCAAGAGGAAAAACTGTTTTTT. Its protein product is CASSSEDRGQEEKLFF.

DNA for the CDR3: TGTGCCATCAGTCCAGGGGGCGATCAGCCCCAGCATTTT. Translating it yields CAISPGGDQPQHF. V gene TRBV10-3 combines with J gene TRBJ1-5, with TRBD1 matching over 8 bases. Trimming removed 5 bases from V and 5 bases from J; junction bases left unmatched: 2. CDR1 is ENHRY and CDR2 is SYGVKD in the germline V gene. CDR3 length: 13 residues.

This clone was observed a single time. The CDR3 DNA reads as TGTGCCAGCAGCCCGGCGACAGGGGCCGGTGGCTACACCTTC. Protein sequence: CASSPATGAGGYTF. This chain links TRBV14 with TRBJ1-2; 8 positions agree with TRBD1. V shed 4 bases, J shed 7 bases, and the junction held 8 bases outside the gene matches. Germline loops: CDR1 SGHDN, CDR2 FVKESK. The CDR3 loop spans 14 amino acids.

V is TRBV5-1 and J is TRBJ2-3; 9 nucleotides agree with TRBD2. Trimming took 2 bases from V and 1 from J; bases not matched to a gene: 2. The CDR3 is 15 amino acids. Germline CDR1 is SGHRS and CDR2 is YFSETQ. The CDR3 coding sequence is TGCGCCAGCAGCTTCCAGCGGGAGGGCACAGATACGCAGTATTTT. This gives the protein CASSFQREGTDTQYF.

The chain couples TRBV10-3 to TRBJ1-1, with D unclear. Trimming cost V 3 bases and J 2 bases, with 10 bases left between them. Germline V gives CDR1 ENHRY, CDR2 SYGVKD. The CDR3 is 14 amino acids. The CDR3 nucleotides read TGTGCCATCAGTGAAAAGATACTTAACACTGAAGCTTTCTTT. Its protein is CAISEKILNTEAFF.

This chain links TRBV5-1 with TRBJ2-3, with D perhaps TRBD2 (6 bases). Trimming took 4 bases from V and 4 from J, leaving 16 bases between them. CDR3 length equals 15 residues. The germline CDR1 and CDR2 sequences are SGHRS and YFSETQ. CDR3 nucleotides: TGCGCCAGCAGCACTAACCGGGACTGGGCAGATACGCAGTATTTT. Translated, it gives CASSTNRDWADTQYF.

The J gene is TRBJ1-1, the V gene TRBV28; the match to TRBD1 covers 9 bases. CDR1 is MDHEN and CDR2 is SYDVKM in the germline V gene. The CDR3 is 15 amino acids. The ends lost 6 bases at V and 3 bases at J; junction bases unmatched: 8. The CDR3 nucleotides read TGTGCCAGCAGAGGACAGGGGCTGCAGTACACTGAAGCTTTCTTT. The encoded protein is CASRGQGLQYTEAFF. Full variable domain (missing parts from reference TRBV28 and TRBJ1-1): DVKVTQSSRYLVKRTGEKVFLECVQDMDHENMFWYRQDPGLGLRLIYFSYDVKMKEKGDIPEGYSVSREKKERFSLILESASTNQTSMYLCASRGQGLQYTEAFFGQGTRLTVV.

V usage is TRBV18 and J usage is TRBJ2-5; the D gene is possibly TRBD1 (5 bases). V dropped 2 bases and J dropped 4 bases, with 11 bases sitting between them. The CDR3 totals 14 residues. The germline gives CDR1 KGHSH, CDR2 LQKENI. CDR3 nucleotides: TGTGCCAGCTCACCAGGGCTTAGGGGAGAGACCCAGTACTTC. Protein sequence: CASSPGLRGETQYF.

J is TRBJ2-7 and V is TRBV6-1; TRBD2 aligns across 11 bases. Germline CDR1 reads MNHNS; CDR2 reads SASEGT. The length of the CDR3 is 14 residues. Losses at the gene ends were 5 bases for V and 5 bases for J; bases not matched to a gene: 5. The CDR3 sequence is CASSNLAGGNEQYF. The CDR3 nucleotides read TGTGCCAGCAGTAACCTAGCGGGAGGAAACGAGCAGTACTTC.

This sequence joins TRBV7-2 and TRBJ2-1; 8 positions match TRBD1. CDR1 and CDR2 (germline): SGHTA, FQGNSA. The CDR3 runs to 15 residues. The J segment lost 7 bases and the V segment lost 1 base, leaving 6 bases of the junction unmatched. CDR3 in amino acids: CASSLGTGGTNEQFF. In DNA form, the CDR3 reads TGTGCCAGCAGCTTAGGCACAGGGGGGACGAATGAGCAGTTCTTC.

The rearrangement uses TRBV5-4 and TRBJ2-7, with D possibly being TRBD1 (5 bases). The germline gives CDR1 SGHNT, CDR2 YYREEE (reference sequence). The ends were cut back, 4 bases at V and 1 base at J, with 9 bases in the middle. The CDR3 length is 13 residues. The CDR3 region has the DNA TGTGCCAGCAGCCCGACAGATTCCTACGAGCAGTACTTC. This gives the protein CASSPTDSYEQYF. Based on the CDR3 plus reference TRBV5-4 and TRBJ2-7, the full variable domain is ETGVTQSPTHLIKTRGQQVTLRCSSQSGHNTVSWYQQALGQGPQFIFQYYREEENGRGNFPPRFSGLQFPNYSSELNVNALELDDSALYLCASSPTDSYEQYFGPGTRLTVT.

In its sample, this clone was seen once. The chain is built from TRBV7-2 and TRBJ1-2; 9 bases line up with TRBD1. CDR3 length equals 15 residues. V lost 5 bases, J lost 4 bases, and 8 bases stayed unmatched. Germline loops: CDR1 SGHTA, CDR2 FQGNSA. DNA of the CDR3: TGTGCCAGCAGCCTACAGGGGGCGCCTGTCTATGGCTACACCTTC. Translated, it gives CASSLQGAPVYGYTF.